The subject of this entry is one T cell receptor (beta chain). No cognate antigen has been identified for it. The record has no base qualities; no much larger clone is one base away. These data are taken from a study of shared clonotypes between healthy human individuals (dated by TCRdb to the early 2020s). For context, the study as a whole: The cohort included a few men and a couple of women between 18 and 49 years of age. Per donor, three plates each were used for CD4 naive and CD4 memory, two for CD8 naive, and one for CD8 memory. The study deeply sequenced blood TCR repertoires of five healthy adults to estimate repertoire size and the extent of clonotype sharing between individuals. To increase sequencing depth and limit assay-specific biases, different laboratories used diverse techniques to prepare libraries and sequence TCR repertoires. Between about 0.9 and 10 billion PBMCs per donor were obtained by leukapheresis. The study at large found these results: Sampling was restricted to blood, and TCR repertoires in tissue are likely to differ from TCR repertoires in blood. Incomplete sequencing was indicated by rarefaction of sorted-subset datasets, despite the large sequencing depth. When a handful of donors were compared, the shared fraction of clonotypes was about 5.4% for naive CD4, approximately 3.5% for naive CD8, roughly 2.5% for memory CD4, and approximately 0.4% for memory CD8. Compared with non-shared clonotypes, clonotypes shared by all four sorted-subset donors had higher generation probabilities. The small number of donors limited the genetic and exposure-history diversity represented. Pairwise subsampling indicated that sequencing depth was expected to affect the degree of clonotype sharing among donors. Naive subsets generally had larger estimated clonotype richness than memory subsets did.

CD8 naive samples consisted of CD45RO-negative cells that were positively selected for CCR7, yielding a CD45RA+CCR7+ population without TemRA cells. The donors were healthy, HIV-negative adults who had no recently reported acute infections or vaccinations. Every donor was a Caucasian adult residing in Nashville, Tennessee, USA. Blood was obtained by leukapheresis, after which PBMCs were separated by Ficoll-Histopaque density gradient centrifugation and cryopreserved in liquid nitrogen vapor phase. Purity and quantity of every magnetically sorted T cell population were checked by analytical flow cytometry. From each sorted fraction, genomic DNA was isolated and quantified by UV absorbance on a Nanodrop 2000c. Using the deep immunoSEQ assay, multiplex PCR amplified TCR CDR3 regions from genomic DNA. For each cell subset, the extracted genomic DNA was distributed evenly across all wells of several immunoSEQ 96-well plates, and each plate served as one replicate. Each replicate PCR for sorted subsets received roughly 0.2 ug genomic DNA, equal to some 32,000 T cell genomes. The purified libraries were quantified using a Qubit 3.0 fluorometer, sized with a Bioanalyzer 2100, and then quantified again using the KAPA Library Quantification kit. Each immunoSEQ 96-well plate was sequenced on its own single-read 150-cycle Illumina NextSeq 550 flow cell. On the authors' methods: The immunoSEQ output contained only junctional sequences without quality scores, so filtering could not match that applied to full-length reads. To assign V/J genes and CDR3, sequences were annotated against IMGT germline references using PyIR, a Python wrapper for IgBLAST v1.9. Reads were filtered out if the reads had weak V/J assignments (E-value above 1e-6), no CDR3, stop codons, out-of-frame junctions, or ambiguous translated residues. A V3J clonotype was defined by an identical inferred V gene, J gene, and CDR3 amino acid sequence. Percentage overlap between repertoires was calculated by dividing the number of shared unique clonotypes by the size of the smaller repertoire. RTK rarefaction, the Chao1 estimator, and Recon v2.1 estimates of unobserved clonotypes were used to assess repertoire richness. Generation probabilities were computed with OLGA for all TCRbeta clonotypes obtained by the gDNA method from four donors. What TCRdb holds here is the immuneACCESS table cut down to in-frame rearrangements. Part of the clones is not present; checked against another copy, under half of the missing clones reflect an unresolved V gene, and the others are unexplained. V and J calls and clone size are those listed in that table; D and trimming were worked out from the DNA. The sample records around 2,100,000 clones, about 95% of which are singletons. The top ten clones comprise 0.95% to 1.5% of the sample.

The CDR3 numbers 14 residues from cysteine through phenylalanine. Only the CDR3 DNA stays, 42 bases, in frame from base 1. From a lookup of the germline V gene (reference sequence), CDR1 and CDR2 are SGHNT and YYREEE. V is pared back by 0 bases and J by 8 bases, with 12 bases lying between the germline termini. The sequence links TRBV5-4 to TRBJ2-1, with TRBD2 as a weak D call on 5 bases. Sequenced sample: naive CD8+ T cells sorted from blood. In light of the paper, this sample's cell subset or site label describes: CD45RA+CCR7+. The sequence was collected from a man younger than 35 in good health. The CDR3 amino acid sequence is: CASSLGLAEHEQFF. In nucleotide form, the sequence is TGTGCCAGCAGCTTGGGGCTAGCCGAGCATGAGCAGTTCTTC. Where the CDR3 stops, the reference TRBV5-4 and TRBJ2-1 genes take over; the full variable domain is ETGVTQSPTHLIKTRGQQVTLRCSSQSGHNTVSWYQQALGQGPQFIFQYYREEENGRGNFPPRFSGLQFPNYSSELNVNALELDDSALYLCASSLGLAEHEQFFGPGTRLTVL.